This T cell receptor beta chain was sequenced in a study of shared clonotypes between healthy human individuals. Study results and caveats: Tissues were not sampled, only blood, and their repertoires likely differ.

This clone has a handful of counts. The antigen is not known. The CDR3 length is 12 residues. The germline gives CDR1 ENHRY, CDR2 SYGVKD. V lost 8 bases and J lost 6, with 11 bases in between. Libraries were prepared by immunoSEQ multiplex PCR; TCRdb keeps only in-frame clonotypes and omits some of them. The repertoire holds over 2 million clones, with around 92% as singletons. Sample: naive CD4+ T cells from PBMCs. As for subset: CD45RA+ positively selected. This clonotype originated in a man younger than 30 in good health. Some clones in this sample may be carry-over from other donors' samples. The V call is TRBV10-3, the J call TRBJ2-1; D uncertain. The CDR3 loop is CAIGQLFNEQFF. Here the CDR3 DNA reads TGTGCCATCGGGCAGCTATTCAATGAGCAGTTCTTC.